Each of the 16 T cell receptor beta chains below was sequenced from the same sample in a study of vaccination effects on CD4 cells after COVID-19. ViraFEST assay sequencing came after antigen-specific CD4+ T cells were expanded with viral peptide pools. The culture ran for roughly ten days, and then CD4+ T cells were isolated. Nobody among the vaccine recipients had prior SARS-CoV-2 infection (nucleocapsid antibodies were negative). Clones were sequenced by immunoSEQ multiplex PCR, and TCRdb holds only the in-frame ones, with some missing. This sample has about 73,000 clones, with over 70% found just once. Their antigens are not known. The sample here was CD4+ T cells from PBMCs cultured with SARS-CoV-2 spike peptides, taken before COVID-19 vaccination. The receptor source for this set is a human donor who received a COVID-19 vaccine.

The V gene is TRBV7-3, the J gene TRBJ2-3; D remains unclear. V was shortened by 6 bases and J by 2 bases, with 12 bases between the two germline ends. Germline CDR1 reads SGHTA; CDR2 reads FQGTGA. The CDR3 has 14 residues. For the CDR3, the DNA is TGTGCCAGCAGTTCTAGGCGCGACACAGATACGCAGTATTTT. Protein sequence: CASSSRRDTDTQYF. The full variable domain, completed using reference TRBV7-3 and TRBJ2-3, is GAGVSQTPSNKVTEKGKYVELRCDPISGHTALYWYRQSLGQGPEFLIYFQGTGAADDSGLPNDRFFAVRPEGSVSTLKIQRTERGDSAVYLCASSSRRDTDTQYFGPGTRLTVL.

This chain joins TRBV2 and TRBJ2-3; D unresolved. The V and J ends lost 7 bases and 2 bases respectively, with 10 bases between them. This CDR3 is 13 amino acids long. Germline V gene sequence: CDR1 SNHLY, CDR2 FYNNEI. The CDR3 loop is CASNLGVTDTQYF. The CDR3 coding sequence is TGTGCCAGCAACCTTGGGGTCACAGATACGCAGTATTTT. Complete variable domain (other parts from reference TRBV2 and TRBJ2-3): EPEVTQTPSHQVTQMGQEVILRCVPISNHLYFYWYRQILGQKVEFLVSFYNNEISEKSEIFDDQFSVERPDGSNFTLKIRSTKLEDSAMYFCASNLGVTDTQYFGPGTRLTVL.

This clone was observed a few times. The CDR3 nucleotides are TGTGCCAGCAGCCTCCGTAGCAATCAGCCCCAGCATTTT. Translating gives CASSLRSNQPQHF. The rearrangement links TRBV5-6 to TRBJ1-5, with D unclear. Deletions cut 4 bases from V and 0 bases from J, with 5 bases between. The CDR3 runs to 13 residues. Per the germline V gene, CDR1 is SGHDT and CDR2 is YYEEEE.

The V gene is TRBV18, the J gene TRBJ1-1; D gene ambiguous. CDR1 is KGHSH and CDR2 is LQKENI in the germline V gene. Trimming took 5 bases from V and 1 from J, leaving 8 bases between them. The CDR3 sequence is 13 residues long. The CDR3: CASSTAGNTEAFF. Here the CDR3 DNA reads TGTGCCAGCTCAACAGCCGGGAACACTGAAGCTTTCTTT. The full variable domain, with the rest looked up from reference TRBV18 and TRBJ1-1, is NAGVMQNPRHLVRRRGQEARLRCSPMKGHSHVYWYRQLPEEGLKFMVYLQKENIIDESGMPKERFSAEFPKEGPSILRIQQVVRGDSAAYFCASSTAGNTEAFFGQGTRLTVV.

The chain carries TRBV27 and TRBJ1-6; TRBD1 matches 7 bases. The J segment lost 9 bases and the V segment lost 7 bases, leaving 15 bases of the junction unmatched. The CDR3 sequence is 16 residues long. Germline-derived CDR1 and CDR2 are MNHEY and SMNVEV (reference sequence). The chain's CDR3 is CASTPYRQGVSSPLHF. CDR3 DNA: TGTGCCAGCACTCCGTACCGACAGGGTGTGAGTTCACCCCTCCACTTT.

The V call is TRBV4-1, the J call TRBJ2-5, with D perhaps TRBD1 (7 bases). This CDR3 is built from 16 residues. Deletions cut 1 base from V and 5 bases from J, with 17 bases between. The germline gives CDR1 MGHRA, CDR2 YSYEKL. The CDR3: CASSQAGRGDWETQYF. The DNA of the CDR3 is TGCGCCAGCAGCCAAGCCGGCAGGGGGGATTGGGAGACCCAGTACTTC.

This chain joins TRBV11-1 and TRBJ2-5; 8 bases are a match to TRBD2. J lost 5 bases, V lost 3 bases, and 8 bases had no gene match. Germline assignment: CDR1 SGHAT and CDR2 FQDESV (reference sequence). This CDR3 contains 15 residues. The CDR3 nucleotides read TGTGCCAGCAGCTTCCTCGGGGGGGCCTCTGAGACCCAGTACTTC. Protein sequence: CASSFLGGASETQYF.

This clone was observed a handful of times. The chain combines TRBV7-9 with TRBJ1-2; D gene unclear. The CDR3 has 14 residues. Germline V gene lookup returns CDR1 SEHNR and CDR2 FQNEAQ (reference sequence). V was clipped by 1 base and J by 4 bases, with 10 bases between them. The chain's CDR3 is CASSLGSNRYGYTF. The CDR3 DNA is TGTGCCAGCAGCTTAGGCAGCAACCGCTATGGCTACACCTTC.

The rearrangement uses TRBV3-1 (or the pseudogene TRBV3-2) and TRBJ2-4, with D possibly being TRBD1 or TRBD2 (5 bases each). Germline lookup yields CDR1 LGHDT and CDR2 YNNKEL (reference sequence). This CDR3 spans 17 amino acids. V was cut by 0 bases and J by 0 bases, with 12 bases left in between. CDR3 in DNA: TGTGCCAGCAGCCAAGAAGGTCGTGGGGGAGCCAAAAACATTCAGTACTTC. Encoded protein: CASSQEGRGGAKNIQYF.

V and J are TRBV28 and TRBJ1-2, with D perhaps TRBD1 (6 bases). Looked up from germline, CDR1 is MDHEN and CDR2 is SYDVKM. This CDR3 is 12 amino acids long. The V end was cut by 2 bases, the J end by 7 bases, with 8 bases between. CDR3 residues: CASSLRGVGYTF. The CDR3 coding sequence is TGTGCCAGCAGTTTAAGGGGGGTTGGCTACACCTTC.

The chain combines TRBV2 with TRBJ2-7; D ambiguous. There are 12 residues in the CDR3. Trimming pared 8 bases from V and 3 bases from J, leaving 11 bases between. Germline V gene lookup returns CDR1 SNHLY and CDR2 FYNNEI. CDR3: CASGRVSYEQYV. The CDR3 nucleotides are TGTGCCAGCGGCCGCGTCAGCTACGAGCAGTACGTC.

This clone showed up just a few times. The chain recombines TRBV4-1 with TRBJ1-1; D ambiguous. Trimming took off 2 bases at V and 5 bases at J, with 12 bases between the two ends. Germline CDR1 and CDR2: MGHRA and YSYEKL. The CDR3 runs to 14 residues. The CDR3 DNA sequence: TGCGCCAGCAGCCAACCCATAACAATAACTGAAGCTTTCTTT. Residues: CASSQPITITEAFF.

The genes are TRBV30 and TRBJ1-1; D not certain. CDR3 length: 13 residues. From germline, CDR1 is GTSNPN and CDR2 SVGIG (reference sequence). The V gene lost 0 bases and the J gene lost 1 base, with 6 bases spanning the gap. CDR3 nucleotide sequence: TGTGCCTGGAGTGTAAACGGGAACACTGAAGCTTTCTTT. Its translation: CAWSVNGNTEAFF.

The DNA of the CDR3 is TGTGCCAGCAGCTTAAGGTCGCTAGCGGGGGGGCCTGAGCAGTTCTTC. Encoded protein: CASSLRSLAGGPEQFF. The chain couples TRBV7-2 to TRBJ2-1; 12 positions agree with TRBD2. CDR3 length: 16 residues. CDR1 SGHTA and CDR2 FQGNSA come from the germline V gene. The junction had 8 bases not matched to a gene; V was cut back by 2 bases and J by 9 bases.

This clone appeared a single time. The chain couples TRBV27 to TRBJ2-7; TRBD1 matches at 7 bases. CDR1 MNHEY and CDR2 SMNVEV come from the germline V gene (reference sequence). The CDR3 sequence is 13 residues long. The ends lost 6 bases at V and 3 bases at J; junction bases unmatched: 5. CDR3 protein: CASRDDRVYEQYV. CDR3 nucleotides: TGTGCCAGCAGGGATGACAGGGTCTACGAGCAGTACGTC.

The rearrangement uses TRBV4-1 and TRBJ2-5; D may be TRBD2 (6 bases). Per germline, CDR1 MGHRA and CDR2 YSYEKL. V was clipped by 9 bases and J by 5 bases, with 16 bases between them. The CDR3 totals 13 residues. CDR3 DNA sequence: TGCGCCAGTCAACGGGAGATTGGGGAGACCCAGTACTTC. This codes for CASQREIGETQYF.